This entry lists 8 T cell receptor beta chains sequenced from one sample in a study of identical twins. TCRdb recomputed calls from the 5' RACE reads with MiXCR, one row per CDR3 protein. The sample yields fewer than 250,000 distinct CDR3 sequences, around 10% seen once. The sequencing sample was made of memory (CD45RO+) T cells sorted from blood. These receptors all stem from a young woman in good health.

The chain combines TRBV4-3 with TRBJ2-3; D ambiguous. Trimming cost V 0 bases and J 2 bases, with 12 bases left between them. Germline lookup yields CDR1 LGHNA and CDR2 YSLEER. The CDR3 is made up of 16 amino acids. The DNA for the CDR3 is TGCGCCAGCAGCCAAGACAGACTCCTTCTCACAGATACGCAGTATTTT. It encodes CASSQDRLLLTDTQYF.

This clonotype was detected many times. The chain has TRBV20-1 and TRBJ2-3; tentative D call: TRBD2 (5 bases). Germline CDR1 reads DFQATT; CDR2 reads SNEGSKA (reference sequence). V lost 3 bases and J lost 5, with 9 bases in between. This CDR3 is built from 12 residues. The CDR3 nucleotides read TGCAGTGCTAGTCGGGGTGGAGATACGCAGTATTTT. As protein: CSASRGGDTQYF.

The V call is TRBV12-3 or TRBV12-4, the J call TRBJ1-6, with D possibly matching TRBD1 (5 bases). The CDR3 consists of 16 residues. V lost 5 bases, J lost 10 bases, and 21 bases lay in between. The CDR3 spells CASSLGGVLVGSPLHF. The CDR3 DNA follows: TGTGCCAGCAGTCTCGGAGGGGTCTTAGTAGGATCACCCCTCCACTTT.

V usage is TRBV5-1 and J usage is TRBJ2-3; 11 bases agree with TRBD2. This CDR3 has 17 residues. The germline V gene has CDR1 SGHRS and CDR2 YFSETQ. Trimming removed 4 bases from V and 1 base from J; junction bases left unmatched: 8. The CDR3: CASSPMKLAGGTDTQYF. Written as DNA, the CDR3 is TGCGCCAGCAGCCCCATGAAACTAGCGGGGGGCACAGATACGCAGTATTTT.

This clonotype has ten or more counts. V usage is TRBV20-1 and J usage is TRBJ1-2; D is undetermined. Germline CDR1 DFQATT, CDR2 SNEGSKA (reference sequence). Trimming removed 5 bases from V and 3 bases from J, with 19 bases in between. This CDR3 comprises 15 residues. CDR3 sequence: CSAAMDGEGYYGYTF. The CDR3 nucleotides read TGCAGTGCTGCAATGGACGGGGAGGGCTACTATGGCTACACCTTC.

This clonotype was recorded at least ten times. The rearrangement joins TRBV20-1 to TRBJ1-5; D is undetermined. The CDR3 loop spans 13 amino acids. The V end lost 1 base, the J end lost 0 bases, and 4 bases lay between the germline ends. From germline, CDR1 is DFQATT and CDR2 SNEGSKA (reference sequence). CDR3 residues: CSARGPSNQPQHF. CDR3 DNA: TGCAGTGCTAGAGGTCCTAGCAATCAGCCCCAGCATTTT.

The chain is built from TRBV5-5 and TRBJ2-3; D possibly corresponds to TRBD2 (6 bases). There are 16 residues in the CDR3. Germline lookup yields CDR1 SGHKS and CDR2 YYEKEE (reference sequence). The ends were cut back, 3 bases at V and 2 bases at J, with 16 bases in the middle. In DNA, the CDR3 is TGTGCCAGCAGCTGGCAGGCGGGATTGGACACAGATACGCAGTATTTT. Residues: CASSWQAGLDTDTQYF. Full variable domain (remainder filled in from reference TRBV5-5 and TRBJ2-3): DAGVTQSPTHLIKTRGQQVTLRCSPISGHKSVSWYQQVLGQGPQFIFQYYEKEERGRGNFPDRFSARQFPNYSSELNVNALLLGDSALYLCASSWQAGLDTDTQYFGPGTRLTVL.

The chain employs TRBV20-1 and TRBJ2-1; 9 bases align to TRBD2. The CDR3 covers 12 residues. Germline loops: CDR1 DFQATT, CDR2 SNEGSKA (reference sequence). The ends lost 5 bases at V and 9 bases at J; junction bases unmatched: 5. The CDR3 reads CSAYASGIEQFF. In nucleotides, the CDR3 is TGCAGTGCTTACGCTAGCGGGATTGAGCAGTTCTTC.